Following are 24 T cell receptor beta chains from one sample sequenced in a study of naive and memory T cell subsets. Two oligonucleotides, mixed equimolar, formed the beta constant-region primer covering TRBC1 and TRBC2. Four rounds of PCR amplified the ligated cDNA using nested alpha and beta constant-region primers plus SP2. TCRdb re-called the UMI-ligation and nested PCR reads through MiXCR, storing one row per CDR3 protein. The table records 130,000 or so distinct CDR3 sequences, just over 35% of them present only once. The source material was central memory CD4+ T cells from blood. These receptors all come from a human donor in good health.

V and J are TRBV27 and TRBJ2-5; TRBD1 agrees at 10 bases. CDR1 and CDR2 (germline): MNHEY, SMNVEV (reference sequence). V dropped 5 bases and J dropped 4; count of bases not matched to a gene: 7. The CDR3 has 15 residues. CDR3 protein: CASSRRQGAGETQYF. The CDR3, as DNA: TGTGCCAGCAGTCGTCGACAGGGGGCAGGAGAGACCCAGTACTTC.

This clonotype was observed a handful of times. CDR3 bases: TGTGCCAGCAGCCCTCCGGGTGTATCACCCCTCCACTTT. Encoded protein: CASSPPGVSPLHF. The chain has TRBV28 and TRBJ1-6; D gene ambiguous. The germline gives CDR1 MDHEN, CDR2 SYDVKM. CDR3 length: 13 residues. With 6 bases removed from V and 10 bases from J, the gap between germline ends came to 13 bases. Full variable domain (outside the CDR3, taken from reference TRBV28 and TRBJ1-6): DVKVTQSSRYLVKRTGEKVFLECVQDMDHENMFWYRQDPGLGLRLIYFSYDVKMKEKGDIPEGYSVSREKKERFSLILESASTNQTSMYLCASSPPGVSPLHFGNGTRLTVT.

V usage is TRBV7-8 and J usage is TRBJ2-1; D is uncertain. Per the germline V gene, CDR1 is SGHVS and CDR2 is FQNEAQ. Trimming took 1 base from V and 6 from J, leaving 13 bases between them. The CDR3 loop spans 15 amino acids. DNA for the CDR3: TGTGCCAGCAGCTTAGAGCGACCACCCCTCAATGAGCAGTTCTTC. This codes for CASSLERPPLNEQFF.

The chain employs TRBV10-3 and TRBJ2-3; 7 nucleotides match TRBD2. Trimming took 6 bases from V and 5 from J; bases not matched to a gene: 5. The CDR3 length is 13 residues. CDR1 ENHRY and CDR2 SYGVKD come from the germline V gene. The CDR3 coding sequence is TGTGCCATCAGCTACGCGGGAGAAGATACGCAGTATTTT. Its protein is CAISYAGEDTQYF.

This clonotype appeared a few times. The chain recombines TRBV20-1 with TRBJ2-1, with 9 nucleotides matching TRBD2. This CDR3 region has 15 residues. V trimming: 5 bases; J trimming: 3 bases; junction bases outside the gene matches: 8. Germline V CDR1 and CDR2: DFQATT, SNEGSKA (reference sequence). The CDR3 DNA sequence: TGCAGTGCTCCCGACAGCGGGAGGAACTACAATGAGCAGTTCTTC. Its protein product is CSAPDSGRNYNEQFF.

This chain links TRBV6-5 with TRBJ2-1; 11 bases match TRBD2. CDR1 MNHEY and CDR2 SVGAGI come from the germline V gene. The CDR3 has 15 amino acids. Trimming took 7 bases from V and 10 from J; bases not matched to a gene: 12. Here the CDR3 DNA reads TGTGCCAGCACCCCGGGACTAGCGGTCCGGGGGGAGCAGTTCTTC. Amino acid sequence: CASTPGLAVRGEQFF.

This chain uses TRBV6-6 with TRBJ1-6; weak D call: TRBD1 (5 bases). V was pared by 2 bases and J by 6 bases, with 8 bases between. Germline V lookup: CDR1 MNHNY, CDR2 SVGAGI (reference sequence). CDR3 size: 14 residues. CDR3 DNA sequence: TGTGCCAGCAGTTACGGGGGGGGTAATTCACCCCTCCACTTT. Its protein product is CASSYGGGNSPLHF.

This clonotype was counted only a few times. The chain couples TRBV14 to TRBJ1-2; weak D call: TRBD1 (6 bases). Germline V CDR1 and CDR2: SGHDN, FVKESK. Trimming cost V 9 bases and J 1 base, with 9 bases left between them. The CDR3 covers 12 residues. CDR3 sequence (DNA): TGTGCCAGTGGACAGAATAACTATGGCTACACCTTC. As protein: CASGQNNYGYTF.

This chain connects TRBV5-1 to TRBJ2-7, with TRBD1 matching 10 bases. Germline-derived CDR1 and CDR2 are SGHRS and YFSETQ. After removal of 1 base from V and 5 bases from J, the junction contained 6 bases not matched to a gene. The CDR3 runs to 15 residues. The CDR3 reads CASSLRWGQGNEQYF. The CDR3 coding sequence is TGCGCCAGCAGCTTGCGGTGGGGACAGGGGAACGAGCAGTACTTC. Based on the CDR3 plus reference TRBV5-1 and TRBJ2-7, the full variable domain is KAGVTQTPRYLIKTRGQQVTLSCSPISGHRSVSWYQQTPGQGLQFLFEYFSETQRNKGNFPGRFSGRQFSNSRSEMNVSTLELGDSALYLCASSLRWGQGNEQYFGPGTRLTVT.

The count of this clonotype is one. V usage is TRBV4-1 and J usage is TRBJ2-7, with a tentative D call TRBD1 (5 bases). Trimming shortened V by 5 bases and J by 2 bases, and 16 bases separated the two germline ends. This CDR3 has 15 residues. Germline V gene lookup returns CDR1 MGHRA and CDR2 YSYEKL. The CDR3 spells CASSKSGQTTYEQYF. The CDR3 bases are TGCGCCAGCAGCAAAAGTGGACAAACAACCTACGAGCAGTACTTC.

This clonotype showed up just once. This rearrangement joins TRBV20-1 to TRBJ2-1, with D perhaps matching TRBD2 (6 bases). This CDR3 is built from 16 residues. V was trimmed by 0 bases and J by 0 bases, leaving 12 bases between them. The germline V gene has CDR1 DFQATT and CDR2 SNEGSKA (reference sequence). CDR3 loop: CSARDLGTASYNEQFF. In nucleotides, the CDR3 is TGCAGTGCTAGAGATCTTGGGACTGCCTCCTACAATGAGCAGTTCTTC.

This chain connects TRBV9 to TRBJ2-2; weak D call: TRBD2 (5 bases). The CDR3 has 16 residues. The germline gives CDR1 SGDLS, CDR2 YYNGEE. V was clipped by 0 bases and J by 2 bases, with 11 bases between them. CDR3 amino acids: CASSVVSGINTGELFF. CDR3 in DNA: TGTGCCAGCAGCGTAGTTTCCGGGATCAACACCGGGGAGCTGTTTTTT.

At least ten counts were recorded for this clonotype. V usage is TRBV18 and J usage is TRBJ2-6; a possible D gene is TRBD1 (5 bases). V lost 1 base and J 0 bases, leaving 10 bases between the germline ends. The length of the CDR3 is 17 residues. CDR1 and CDR2 (germline): KGHSH, LQKENI. CDR3 residues: CASSPQGHNSGANVLTF. DNA for the CDR3: TGTGCCAGCTCACCACAAGGACACAACTCTGGGGCCAACGTCCTGACTTTC.

The chain has TRBV19 and TRBJ2-1; D may be TRBD2 (6 bases). Between the trimmed V and J ends, which lost 3 bases and 8 bases, there was a span of 20 bases. The CDR3 length is 16 residues. Germline V gives CDR1 LNHDA, CDR2 SQIVND (reference sequence). This CDR3 reads CASSMVLLAFSHEQFF. DNA of the CDR3: TGTGCCAGTAGTATGGTCTTGCTAGCGTTTTCCCATGAGCAGTTCTTC.

The V gene is TRBV6-2 or TRBV6-3, the J gene TRBJ1-2; D remains ambiguous. Trimming shortened V by 6 bases and J by 0 bases, and 17 bases separated the two germline ends. The CDR3 is 16 residues long. Per germline, CDR1 MNHEY and CDR2 SVGEGT. In DNA, the CDR3 is TGTGCCAGCAGCTTACAGAGGTTCTTGGCTAACTATGGCTACACCTTC. Translated: CASSLQRFLANYGYTF.

The CDR3 DNA is TGCGCCAGCAGCCAAACTTACTACTCCTACGAGCAGTACTTC. The encoded protein is CASSQTYYSYEQYF. V is TRBV4-1 and J is TRBJ2-7; no firm D call. The CDR3 runs 14 residues. In germline, CDR1 is MGHRA, CDR2 YSYEKL. The V and J ends lost 2 bases and 0 bases respectively, with 8 bases between them.

V is TRBV20-1 and J is TRBJ2-7; 10 bases agree with TRBD1. CDR1 is DFQATT, CDR2 SNEGSKA, per germline (reference sequence). The CDR3 totals 15 residues. The CDR3 loop reads CSAYSRDRGSYEQYF. DNA for the CDR3: TGCAGCGCCTACTCCCGGGACAGGGGTAGCTACGAGCAGTACTTC.

This clonotype was seen just once. The rearrangement joins TRBV13 to TRBJ2-3; tentatively, D is TRBD1 or TRBD2 (7 bases each). The germline V gene has CDR1 PRHDT and CDR2 FYEKMQ (reference sequence). The V and J ends lost 4 bases and 8 bases respectively, with 16 bases between them. The CDR3 is made up of 14 amino acids. The DNA of the CDR3 is TGTGCCAGCAGCTCAAGACAGGGCGGGGGTACGCAGTATTTT. This gives the protein CASSSRQGGGTQYF.

This clonotype was detected ten times or more. The chain employs TRBV28 and TRBJ2-3; the D is unclear. V lost 3 bases to trimming and J lost 3 bases, with 7 bases between them. Per the germline V gene, CDR1 is MDHEN and CDR2 is SYDVKM. The CDR3 sequence is 13 residues long. The CDR3 coding sequence is TGTGCCAGCAGTTTCACCGGGACAGATACGCAGTATTTT. This codes for CASSFTGTDTQYF.

This clonotype was detected only a few times. The chain carries TRBV7-9 and TRBJ2-6, with 7 bases aligning to TRBD1. Trimming cost V 5 bases and J 0 bases; bases outside gene matches: 4. The CDR3 is 16 amino acids. CDR1 is SEHNR, CDR2 FQNEAQ, per germline (reference sequence). CDR3 DNA: TGTGCCAGCAGCCGGGACAGCCACTCTGGGGCCAACGTCCTGACTTTC. The encoded protein is CASSRDSHSGANVLTF.

This clonotype was found once. The germline gene is not matched at one end of the junction; a read error may be the cause. The CDR3 is CASSQIGLQLLF. The CDR3 nucleotides read TGTGCCAGCAGTCAAATCGGACTGCAGCTGCTTTTT. The J gene is TRBJ1-4, the V gene TRBV28; D unclear. Germline V gene data show CDR1 as MDHEN and CDR2 as SYDVKM. The CDR3 extends over 12 amino acids.

This clonotype has just one count. The chain employs TRBV27 and TRBJ2-6; 9 positions match TRBD1. V shed 8 bases, J shed 2 bases, and the junction held 10 bases outside the gene matches. Germline loops: CDR1 MNHEY, CDR2 SMNVEV (reference sequence). The CDR3 contains 17 residues. The CDR3 coding sequence is TGTGCCAGCGGGGTGACAGGGGGACGAGCTGGGGCCAACGTCCTGACTTTC. This gives the protein CASGVTGGRAGANVLTF.

This rearrangement joins TRBV18 to TRBJ2-6; no definite D call. The CDR3 is made up of 14 amino acids. V was cut by 3 bases and J by 2 bases, with 5 bases left in between. Germline V lookup: CDR1 KGHSH, CDR2 LQKENI. CDR3 residues: CASSPSPGANVLTF. In DNA form, the CDR3 reads TGTGCCAGCTCACCGTCACCTGGGGCCAACGTCCTGACTTTC. The variable domain in full, with the rest retrieved from reference TRBV18 and TRBJ2-6, is NAGVMQNPRHLVRRRGQEARLRCSPMKGHSHVYWYRQLPEEGLKFMVYLQKENIIDESGMPKERFSAEFPKEGPSILRIQQVVRGDSAAYFCASSPSPGANVLTFGAGSRLTVL.

The V call is TRBV20-1, the J call TRBJ2-1; TRBD1 aligns across 10 bases. The CDR3 contains 13 residues. Unmatched junction bases numbered 8, after V lost 8 bases and J lost 7 bases. The germline gives CDR1 DFQATT, CDR2 SNEGSKA (reference sequence). CDR3 nucleotide sequence: TGCAGTCGGCCGGGACAGGGGAAGAATGAGCAGTTCTTC. It encodes CSRPGQGKNEQFF.